This T cell receptor (beta chain) came from a study of control samples from healthy donors and cancer patients. This CDR3 comprises 15 residues. The ends lost 4 bases at V and 1 base at J; junction bases unmatched: 2. Per the germline V gene, CDR1 is SGHRS and CDR2 is YFSETQ. Profiling relied on immunoSEQ multiplex PCR, and the TCRdb table lists in-frame clones only, not all of them. This table has 90,000 to 100,000 clones, approximately 80% appearing once. The chain joins TRBV5-1 to TRBJ2-3; 11 nucleotides line up with TRBD2. The receptor was derived from a woman aged 25 to 39 in good health. Material for sequencing was blood. The CDR3 region is CASSLAGGRTDTQYF. CDR3 nucleotide sequence: TGCGCCAGCAGCCTAGCGGGGGGCCGCACAGATACGCAGTATTTT.